This T cell receptor (beta chain) was observed in a study of PD-L1 blockade in urothelial cancer (dated by TCRdb to about 2017). Concerning the study at large: Every patient began therapy in the mid-2010s and was given atezolizumab 1,200 mg intravenously every 3 weeks. About nine tenths of the roughly 29 patients were identified as males with urothelial cancer of bladder origin, and a prior smoking history was reported by 18 of 29 patients. An ECOG performance status of 0 or 1 was recorded for the patients, and 0 to 3 prior chemotherapy regimens had been received by the patients. Blood samples were analyzed at 3 weeks after treatment start (second dose) and at 6 weeks after treatment start. Blood samples yielded a median of about 150,000 T cells and around 80,000 unique TCRs, with median clonality roughly 0.082. Somatic, immune and clinical correlates of response to PD-L1 blockade with atezolizumab in urothelial cancer were the focus of an exploratory multi-omic analysis. TCR sequencing covered pretreatment tumor samples and matched, serially collected peripheral blood taken before and after atezolizumab treatment. Durable clinical benefit was defined as a progression-free survival longer than 6 months, and TCR features were additionally tested against progression-free survival and overall survival. In the same patients who had TCR sequencing, pretreatment tumors also underwent whole exome sequencing and RNA sequencing. Durable clinical benefit was achieved by nine patients and was not achieved by 20 patients. Pretreatment blood TCR-seq was available for around 29 patients, at least one posttreatment blood collection was obtained for some 24 patients, and tumor TCR-seq was available for some 24 patients.

V loses 2 bases at its end and J loses 5 bases; junction bases beyond the gene matches: 2. Sequences MDHEN (CDR1) and SYDVKM (CDR2) are obtained from the germline V gene. The CDR3 covers 13 residues, taking in both the cysteine and the phenylalanine. The read is trimmed to its CDR3 DNA, 39 bases read in frame from base 1. The time point label here, explained by the study, means: peripheral blood 6 weeks after treatment start. A total of under 35 patients with locally advanced or metastatic urothelial carcinoma, treated at Memorial Sloan Kettering on a trial protocol, made up the cohort. Peripheral blood mononuclear cells were collected pretreatment and during treatment, with between 1 and 8 total time points obtained per patient. The Qiagen DNeasy Blood extraction kit was used to purify genomic DNA from total PBMCs and from tumor samples. PBMCs were collected pretreatment and during treatment, and were isolated and stored as previously described.

Each PCR received spiked-in synthetic TCR analog templates so that absolute template abundance could be estimated from read counts. Using the immunoSEQ assay, TCRbeta CDR3 regions were amplified from genomic DNA with bias-controlled V and J gene primers. Sequencing of rearranged TCRbeta segments was performed at approximately 20X coverage. The study's processing was this. Sequencing errors were corrected by clustering, and CDR3s were annotated against IMGT so that V, D and J genes could be assigned. Out-of-frame and stop-codon sequences were excluded, and only productive TCRbeta rearrangements were used in downstream analyses. To compute clonality, Shannon entropy was normalized by the log of the number of unique productive sequences and then subtracted from one. Clones differing between time points or between blood and tumor were identified by Fisher's exact test with Benjamini-Hochberg correction at adjusted p below 0.01. TCRdb's version of the immuneACCESS table is confined to in-frame rearrangements and falls short of the full clone set. An unresolved V gene accounts for under half of the shortfall where checked; the remainder is of unknown origin. Clone size and V and J calls were adopted from that table, with D and trimming inferred from the DNA. This sample has approximately 93,000 clones in its table, and around 78% of those were observed once. The ten largest make up around 7.7% of the sample.

A single count supports this clone. It has no known antigen specificity. The input lacks base qualities; no much larger clone sits a single base away. Results and caveats for the whole study, not just this receptor: Small sample size (n of about 30) and many exploratory analyses mean the results are intended to be hypothesis-generating. Greater expansion of tumor-associated TCR clones in peripheral blood 3 weeks after the start of treatment was observed in patients with durable benefit (n of about 24, p = 0.022). Improved progression-free and overall survival was found to be associated with pretreatment peripheral blood TCR clonality below the median.

The source of this sequence is a man aged 70-80 years with urothelial cancer. The receptor chain draws on TRBV28 and TRBJ1-2; the central 7 bases match TRBD1. The material was PBMCs, obtained around atezolizumab (anti-PD-L1) treatment. The CDR3 amino acid sequence is: CASSLEQGYGYTF. The nucleotides are TGTGCCAGCAGTTTAGAACAGGGGTATGGCTACACCTTC.